The present TCR beta chain was sequenced within a study of cytomegalovirus exposure and HLA in healthy donors. As for the study in general: An analysis done earlier identified almost 120 million unique TCR beta sequences from about 179 million T cells.

Germline trimming cut 6 bases from V and 0 bases from J; bases unmatched to any gene: 11. The V gene's germline CDR1 is MGHRA and CDR2 YSYEKL. The CDR3 is 19 amino acids. The sample holds a few counts of this clone. What it binds is unknown. The PCR employed 60 Vbeta primers together with 13 Jbeta primers. Sequencing used immunoSEQ multiplex PCR; TCRdb keeps in-frame clones, though not all of them. Counted here are roughly 26,000 clones, just under 70% occurring once; the ten biggest clones make up 3.5% to 4.5%. Points from the study as a whole: Under in vitro conditions, three CMV-associated chains were confirmed as specific for CMV antigens. Earlier analysis looked at TCR beta V segments, and most were productive about 87% or about 30% of the time.

The genes are TRBV4-1 and TRBJ2-1; TRBD2 matches 13 bases. The sequenced sample consisted of PBMCs. The clonotype originates from a woman between 50 and 59 years old in good health and CMV-seronegative. The CDR3 bases are TGCGCCAGCAGAGATCGACTAGCGGGGGGCCGGAGCTCCTACAATGAGCAGTTCTTC. Its translation: CASRDRLAGGRSSYNEQFF.